This is a list of T cell receptor beta chains from one sample in a study of lymphopenia after photon versus proton radiotherapy. Here immunoSEQ multiplex PCR was the method, and the copy in TCRdb shows in-frame clones only, minus some. The sample consists of approximately 45,000 clones, approximately 85% of them appearing once. The material was peripheral blood, obtained from a patient treated with photon-based radiotherapy. These receptors were taken from a man aged 35-49 years with gastric cancer. Both conserved end residues are part of each CDR3. The D gene is left open where the match is weak. Rows give clone size only sometimes, using once, few, many, or a class for an expanded clone.

J | size | D | V | DNA | CDR3
TRBJ1-2 | NA | TRBD1 | TRBV19 | TGTGCCAGTAGTAAGAAGGCAGGGGGAGGTGGCTACACCTTC | CASSKKAGGGGYTF
TRBJ1-1 | NA | TRBD1 | TRBV20-1 | TGCAGTGCTGGGCCCGGGACAGGAGCTTTCTTT | CSAGPGTGAFF
TRBJ2-2 | NA | NA | TRBV5-6 | TGTGCCAGCAGCTTGCGGAGGGCCACCGGGGAGCTGTTTTTT | CASSLRRATGELFF
TRBJ1-2 | once | NA | TRBV6-5 | TGTGCCAGCAGTTACTCGGAGTTGGGGTATGGCTACACCTTC | CASSYSELGYGYTF
TRBJ2-7 | NA | NA | TRBV7-6 | TGTGCCAGCAGCCCTTCCAGTCAATCCAGCGAGCAGTACTTC | CASSPSSQSSEQYF
TRBJ2-3 | NA | NA | TRBV7-9 | TGTGCCAGCAGCTTCCCCAACAGGAGTAGCACAGATACGCAGTATTTT | CASSFPNRSSTDTQYF
TRBJ2-3 | NA | NA | TRBV7-2 | TGTGCCAGCAGCTTCGCCACAGATACGCAGTATTTT | CASSFATDTQYF
TRBJ2-7 | NA | NA | TRBV7-2 | TGTGCCAGCAGCTTAAGGGGCCTTTCCGAGCAGTACTTC | CASSLRGLSEQYF
TRBJ2-7 | NA | NA | TRBV9 | TGTGCCAGCAGCACGGACCCGGCGGGCGAGCAGTACTTC | CASSTDPAGEQYF
TRBJ1-4 | few | TRBD1 | TRBV7-9 | TGTGCCAGCAGCCAAAAAGGGGGCTCAATGAATGAAAAACTGTTTTTT | CASSQKGGSMNEKLFF
TRBJ1-3 | NA | TRBD1 | TRBV5-1 | TGCGCCAGCAGCTTGGTGACAGGGGGCCTCTCTGGAAACACCATATATTTT | CASSLVTGGLSGNTIYF
TRBJ2-3 | NA | NA | TRBV5-4 | TGTGCCAGTCAGACGACGGGGCTTAATACGCAGTATTTT | CASQTTGLNTQYF
TRBJ1-1 | NA | TRBD1 | TRBV27 | TGTGCCAGCAGCTATACCGGACAGGGGCGAGGGGATGAAGCTTTCTTT | CASSYTGQGRGDEAFF
TRBJ1-4 | NA | NA | TRBV7-9 | TGTGCCAGCAGCTTAGAGCTAAAAGGGAAAGAAAAACTGTTTTTT | CASSLELKGKEKLFF
TRBJ1-5 | NA | TRBD1 | TRBV28 | TGTGCCAGCAGCAAAGGCGGACAGGGTAGTCAGCCCCAGCATTTT | CASSKGGQGSQPQHF
TRBJ1-1 | NA | TRBD1 | TRBV6-5 | TGTGCCAGCAGTTACTCGGCAGGGGGGAAAGCTTTCTTT | CASSYSAGGKAFF
TRBJ1-2 | NA | NA | TRBV7-2 | TGTGCCAGCAGCCCCCGGCCCGGGACCGAGGGGAGCTATGGCTACACCTTC | CASSPRPGTEGSYGYTF
TRBJ1-4 | NA | TRBD1 | TRBV5-6 | TGTGCCAGCAGCTCCGGGACAGGGGTTGAAAAACTGTTTTTT | CASSSGTGVEKLFF
TRBJ1-6 | NA | NA | TRBV18 | TGTGCCAGCTGTCAGGCCCCCGATAATTCACCCCTCCACTTT | CASCQAPDNSPLHF
TRBJ1-6 | NA | NA | TRBV6-1 | TGTGCCAGCAGTTCCTCACCCCTCCACTTT | CASSSSPLHF
TRBJ2-1 | NA | NA | TRBV5-4 | TGTGCCGCCGTAGGGGGTCCCGGGACTGGTTTGGATGAGCAGTTCTTC | CAAVGGPGTGLDEQFF
TRBJ2-7 | NA | NA | TRBV7-2 | TGTGCCAGCACAGACAGGCTTCCTGGGGAGCAGTACTTC | CASTDRLPGEQYF
TRBJ1-4 | NA | TRBD1 | TRBV6-1 | TGTGCCACCCAGGACAGGGGAAATGAAAAACTGTTTTTT | CATQDRGNEKLFF
TRBJ1-6 | NA | TRBD1 | TRBV7-9 | TGTGCCAGCAGCTTACAGGGGGGACCCCTCCACTTT | CASSLQGGPLHF
TRBJ1-6 | few | TRBD1 | TRBV25-1 | TGTGCCAGCAGTGAATTGGGGACAGAGAATAATTCACCCCTCCACTTT | CASSELGTENNSPLHF
TRBJ1-2 | NA | NA | TRBV30 | TGTGCCTGGAGTGTAGGGACTAAGGGCTACACCTTC | CAWSVGTKGYTF
TRBJ1-5 | NA | NA | TRBV19 | TGTGCCAGTCTTTGGACAGTCGCCTCCAATCAGCCCCAGCATTTT | CASLWTVASNQPQHF
TRBJ2-3 | NA | NA | TRBV7-2 | TGTGCCAGCAGCTTAGGGCAGGGCACAGATACGCAGTATTTT | CASSLGQGTDTQYF
TRBJ2-1 | few | NA | TRBV20-1 | TGCAGTGCCCAGGGGCACAATGAGCAGTTCTTC | CSAQGHNEQFF
TRBJ2-5 | NA | TRBD2 | TRBV7-9 | TGTGCCAGCAGCCCCTGGACTAGCGGGGGGGCAGGGGAGACCCAGTACTTC | CASSPWTSGGAGETQYF
TRBJ1-6 | NA | TRBD1 | TRBV19 | TGTGCCAGTAGTTCGACAGGGGCTAATTCACCCCTCCACTTT | CASSSTGANSPLHF
TRBJ1-5 | once | NA | TRBV10-3 | TGTGCCATCAGCAACCAGGGGAACCGTCAGCCCCAGCATTTT | CAISNQGNRQPQHF
TRBJ1-6 | few | NA | TRBV7-6 | TGTGCCAGTCAGGGCTCCTATAATTCACCCCTCCACTTT | CASQGSYNSPLHF
TRBJ2-3 | NA | TRBD2 | TRBV7-8 | TGTGCCAGCAGCCAACTAGCGGGAAGCACAGATACGCAGTATTTT | CASSQLAGSTDTQYF
TRBJ2-3 | NA | NA | TRBV2 | TGTGCCAGCAGTGTTCTGGGGGCAGATACGCAGTATTTT | CASSVLGADTQYF
TRBJ1-5 | NA | NA | TRBV6-5 | TGTGCCAGCAGTTACAGGCGGGGGGGGCAGATGCCCCAGCATTTT | CASSYRRGGQMPQHF
TRBJ1-1 | few | NA | TRBV29-1 | TGCAGCGTACCGCCGCGGGGAGGGAACACTGAAGCTTTCTTT | CSVPPRGGNTEAFF
TRBJ1-2 | NA | NA | TRBV30 | TGTGCCTGGAGTGTAAGAAACTATGGCTACACCTTC | CAWSVRNYGYTF
TRBJ1-1 | few | NA | TRBV2 | TGTGCCAGCACCCAGTCCGAGAACACTGAAGCTTTCTTT | CASTQSENTEAFF
TRBJ1-3 | NA | NA | TRBV5-6 | TGTGCCAGCAGCTTGGGAGGAGGTCCAACCTCTGGAAACACCATATATTTT | CASSLGGGPTSGNTIYF
TRBJ2-7 | NA | NA | TRBV5-1 | TGCGCCAGCAGCTTTGGGGGACTGGACGAGCAGTACTTC | CASSFGGLDEQYF
TRBJ2-1 | NA | TRBD1 | TRBV6-1 | TGTGCCAGCAGTGAAAGGGGGACAGGTCAGTTCTTC | CASSERGTGQFF
TRBJ1-3 | NA | NA | TRBV7-2 | TGTGCCAGCAGCTTTCAGTACGGCGACACCATATATTTT | CASSFQYGDTIYF
TRBJ2-3 | once | NA | TRBV7-2 | TGTGCCAGCAGCCAACAGGACTCTAGCACAGATACGCAGTATTTT | CASSQQDSSTDTQYF
TRBJ2-7 | few | TRBD1 | TRBV27 | TGTGCCAGCAGCTACTCCGGGACAGGGCCCTACGAGCAGTACTTC | CASSYSGTGPYEQYF
TRBJ2-3 | once | TRBD2 | TRBV11-1 | TGTGCCAGCAGCACCCAGCGGGGCTCTAGCACAGATACGCAGTATTTT | CASSTQRGSSTDTQYF
TRBJ1-2 | NA | NA | TRBV6-1 | TGTGCCAGCAGTGAAGGATTCATACCCTATGGCTACACCTTC | CASSEGFIPYGYTF
TRBJ2-7 | NA | NA | TRBV18 | TGTGCCAGCTCGCCCGGGACTCGGGCCTCCGAGCAGTACTTC | CASSPGTRASEQYF
TRBJ2-2 | NA | TRBD2 | TRBV7-8 | TGTGCCAGCAGCATTAGCGGGGTGTCCTACACCGGGGAGCTGTTTTTT | CASSISGVSYTGELFF
TRBJ2-1 | NA | TRBD2 | TRBV18 | TGTGCCAGCTCACCACCTCTGGCTAGCGGGGGTGAGCAGTTCTTC | CASSPPLASGGEQFF
TRBJ1-1 | once | NA | TRBV10-3 | TGTGCCATCAGTGTAGCTACAGGGCAGAACACTGAAGCTTTCTTT | CAISVATGQNTEAFF
TRBJ2-7 | NA | NA | TRBV6-6 | TGTGCCAGCAGTTTCGGGACGCTCTACGAGCAGTACTTC | CASSFGTLYEQYF
TRBJ1-4 | few | NA | TRBV27 | TGTGCCAGCAGCCGGGGGGGGGCAGGTCATGAAAAACTGTTTTTT | CASSRGGAGHEKLFF
TRBJ2-1 | NA | TRBD2 | TRBV7-9 | TGTGCCAGCAGCTTAGTAGTGCTAGCGGGGGGGCCGACCTACAATGAGCAGTTCTTC | CASSLVVLAGGPTYNEQFF
TRBJ2-2 | NA | NA | TRBV4-2 | TGTGCCAGCAGCCAAGATAGGGGCAACACCGGGGAGCTGTTTTTT | CASSQDRGNTGELFF
TRBJ2-5 | NA | TRBD1 | TRBV10-3 | TGTGCCATCAGTGAGCCTGGGACAGCCCAAGAGACCCAGTACTTC | CAISEPGTAQETQYF
TRBJ1-1 | once | NA | TRBV4-3 | TGCGCCAGCAGCCAAGACAGGGGTTATGAAGCTTTCTTT | CASSQDRGYEAFF
TRBJ2-3 | NA | TRBD1 | TRBV12-5 | TGTGCTAGTGGTTTCCCCGGACAGGGCACAGATACGCAGTATTTT | CASGFPGQGTDTQYF
TRBJ1-2 | NA | TRBD1 | TRBV27 | TGTGCCAGCAGTCCCGACCCGACAGGGGTGGATGGCTACACCTTC | CASSPDPTGVDGYTF